Below are 8 T cell receptor beta chains sequenced from a single sample in a study of shared clonotypes between healthy human individuals. Sequenced by immunoSEQ multiplex PCR; TCRdb stores in-frame clones only, minus some. The sample yields about 520,000 clones, around 95% seen once. The sample was naive CD4+ T cells sorted from blood. Subset defined: CD45RA+ positively selected. Source of these receptors: a woman aged 25 to 39 in good health.

This clone has just one count. The chain is built from TRBV5-1 and TRBJ2-1; D not resolved. The germline CDR1 and CDR2 sequences are SGHRS and YFSETQ. The CDR3 spans 15 residues. With 2 bases removed from V and 0 bases from J, the gap between germline ends came to 9 bases. The CDR3 nucleotides read TGCGCCAGCAGCTTCGGCAGCCTCTCCTACAATGAGCAGTTCTTC. It encodes CASSFGSLSYNEQFF.

This clone occurred once. This chain links TRBV7-8 with TRBJ1-1; no reliable D call. Per germline, CDR1 SGHVS and CDR2 FQNEAQ. Trimming cost V 5 bases and J 4 bases, with 14 bases left between them. The CDR3 extends over 14 amino acids. CDR3 amino acids: CASSRPVASTEAFF. CDR3 nucleotide sequence: TGTGCCAGCAGCCGCCCCGTGGCAAGCACTGAAGCTTTCTTT.

In its sample, this clone was seen a few times. Written as DNA, the CDR3 is TGTGCCAGCTCACCGATAGCGGGAAAGTACGAGCAGTACTTC. Translation: CASSPIAGKYEQYF. V is TRBV18 and J is TRBJ2-7; 8 positions match TRBD2. The ends lost 3 bases at V and 4 bases at J; junction bases unmatched: 5. The V gene's germline CDR1 is KGHSH and CDR2 LQKENI. The CDR3 extends over 14 amino acids. The full variable domain, its missing parts supplied by reference TRBV18 and TRBJ2-7, is NAGVMQNPRHLVRRRGQEARLRCSPMKGHSHVYWYRQLPEEGLKFMVYLQKENIIDESGMPKERFSAEFPKEGPSILRIQQVVRGDSAAYFCASSPIAGKYEQYFGPGTRLTVT.

The DNA of the CDR3 is TGCGCCAGCAGCTTGCCAGGGATCTCTGGGGCCAACGTCCTGACTTTC. Protein: CASSLPGISGANVLTF. J is TRBJ2-6 and V is TRBV5-1, with D possibly being TRBD1 (5 bases). Looked up from germline, CDR1 is SGHRS and CDR2 is YFSETQ. This CDR3 comprises 16 residues. Trimming removed 1 base from V and 0 bases from J, with 8 bases in between.

A single count supports this clone. The rearrangement links TRBV27 to TRBJ2-5; the D gene could be TRBD1 or TRBD2 (5 bases each). Germline CDR1 is MNHEY and CDR2 is SMNVEV (reference sequence). The CDR3 extends over 16 amino acids. Trimming took 6 bases from V and 0 from J, leaving 17 bases between them. CDR3 sequence: CASRPGTQWYQETQYF. The CDR3 nucleotides read TGTGCCAGCAGACCTGGGACGCAATGGTACCAAGAGACCCAGTACTTC.

The gene calls are TRBV7-8 and TRBJ2-2; D gene unclear. The germline CDR1 and CDR2 sequences are SGHVS and FQNEAQ. This CDR3 is 14 amino acids long. V was shortened by 3 bases and J by 8 bases, with 13 bases between the two germline ends. CDR3 bases: TGTGCCAGCAGCTTTAATGTAGGGTTGGGGGAGCTGTTTTTT. As protein: CASSFNVGLGELFF.

The chain employs TRBV25-1 and TRBJ2-7; D is tentatively TRBD1 or TRBD2 (5 bases each). Germline CDR1 is MGHDK and CDR2 is SYGVNS. The germline V and J ends were trimmed by 0 bases and 3 bases, with 12 bases remaining between them. The CDR3 totals 15 residues. CDR3 in DNA: TGTGCCAGCAGTGAATATCCGGGACGGAGCTACGAGCAGTACTTC. It specifies CASSEYPGRSYEQYF.

This chain connects TRBV7-9 to TRBJ1-1, with D unclear. The V end was cut by 1 base, the J end by 1 base, with 7 bases between. Germline loops: CDR1 SEHNR, CDR2 FQNEAQ (reference sequence). CDR3 length: 14 amino acids. The CDR3 coding sequence is TGTGCCAGCAGCTTAGAGGCCGGGAACACTGAAGCTTTCTTT. It specifies CASSLEAGNTEAFF.